The clone carrying this TCR beta chain was recorded a few times. Its cognate antigen is unknown. The entry originates in a study of T-cell reconstitution after alpha-beta-depleted transplantation in children. Study-level points and caveats: The main origin of T-cell counts and diversity one year after transplant was newly produced T cells.

Unique molecular identifiers were built into the TCRbeta library. TCRdb re-derived calls from the PCR reads in MiXCR, one entry per CDR3 protein. The sample contains about 870,000 distinct CDR3 sequences, under 20% of which appear only once. Germline CDR1 is LNHDA and CDR2 is SQIVND (reference sequence). The CDR3 covers 13 residues. Trimming pared 7 bases from V and 7 bases from J, leaving 17 bases between. The J gene is TRBJ2-7, the V gene TRBV19, with a weak D call TRBD1 (5 bases). This clonotype was sampled from a male patient younger than 18 who had a stem cell transplant for acute lymphoblastic leukemia, so the T cells may come from the graft donor. Material: PBMCs, mostly from graft donor cells, obtained 360 days after TCRalphabeta/CD19-depleted stem cell transplant. CDR3 amino acids: CASIGWTLEEQYF. CDR3 in DNA: TGTGCCAGTATTGGTTGGACATTAGAGGAGCAGTACTTC.